The TCR beta chain described here comes from a study of control samples from healthy donors and cancer patients. Profiling relied on immunoSEQ multiplex PCR, and the TCRdb table lists in-frame clones only, not all of them. The table includes more than 95,000 clones, 88% detected once. The ends lost 6 bases at V and 6 bases at J; junction bases unmatched: 11. The germline gives CDR1 MNHNY, CDR2 SVGAGI (reference sequence). This CDR3 has 15 amino acids. The TCR comes from a woman between 70 and 85 years old in good health. The chain recombines TRBV6-6 with TRBJ1-1, with TRBD1 matching over 9 bases. Source material: blood. CDR3 amino acids: CASRETGGRISEAFF. The DNA for the CDR3 is TGTGCCAGCAGAGAAACAGGGGGCCGTATCTCTGAAGCTTTCTTT.